Below are 14 T cell receptor beta chains sequenced from a single sample in a study of T cells in tumors after PD-1 blockade (dated 2019 in TCRdb). According to the study, the label for this sample's time point signals: before anti-PD-1 therapy. Library generation was performed with the immunoSEQ multiplex PCR assay. TCRdb retrieved this table from immuneACCESS and kept in-frame rearrangements only. Not all clones are present; in checked studies, unresolved V genes account for under half, and no reason is known for the remainder. The sample table lists around 60,000 clones, about four fifths of them with a count of one. The ten largest make up under 15% of the sample. Specimen: PBMCs, collected before anti-PD-1 treatment. Receptors originate from a human donor with basal cell carcinoma.

This rearrangement joins TRBV24-1 to TRBJ2-5; the D gene could be TRBD1 or TRBD2 (5 bases each). Germline lookup yields CDR1 KGHDR and CDR2 SFDVKD. V shed 4 bases and J shed 3 bases, with 11 bases lying between them. This CDR3 is 14 amino acids long. Here the CDR3 reads CATSEPLGEETQYF. CDR3 DNA sequence: TGTGCCACCAGTGAGCCTCTGGGGGAAGAGACCCAGTACTTC.

The chain links TRBV5-6 to TRBJ2-1; the D is unclear. The V and J ends lost 2 bases and 4 bases respectively, with 4 bases between them. Per the germline V gene, CDR1 is SGHDT and CDR2 is YYEEEE. The CDR3 spans 12 residues. The CDR3 DNA is TGTGCCAGCAGCTTCCGTTACAATGAGCAGTTCTTC. Translating it yields CASSFRYNEQFF.

The chain uses TRBV2 and TRBJ1-5; no clear D gene. The CDR3 loop spans 14 amino acids. Germline CDR1 is SNHLY and CDR2 is FYNNEI. The ends were cut back, 4 bases at V and 5 bases at J, with 12 bases in the middle. CDR3 coding DNA: TGTGCCAGCAGTGCCGGCAGTGGGGATCAGCCCCAGCATTTT. Translation: CASSAGSGDQPQHF.

The CDR3 DNA sequence: TGTGCCTGGAGTCGGGACAGGTGGGCTTTCTTT. Translated, it gives CAWSRDRWAFF. The chain joins TRBV30 to TRBJ1-1; 8 nucleotides align to TRBD1. The trim removed 2 bases at V and 11 bases at J, leaving 4 bases unmatched. This CDR3 contains 11 residues. Germline CDR1 is GTSNPN and CDR2 is SVGIG (reference sequence).

This clone was observed once. J is TRBJ1-2 and V is TRBV5-7; weak D call: TRBD1 (5 bases). TRBV5-7 is known as an ORF, though its function is uncertain. This CDR3 has 14 residues. V lost 4 bases, J lost 7 bases, and 17 bases lay in between. CDR3 in amino acids: CASSGRDPLCGYTF. DNA for the CDR3: TGTGCCAGCAGCGGCCGGGACCCTTTGTGTGGCTACACCTTC.

The chain couples TRBV4-1 to TRBJ1-2; D possibly corresponds to TRBD1 (5 bases). V lost 4 bases and J 8 bases, leaving 29 bases between the germline ends. The germline gives CDR1 MGHRA, CDR2 YSYEKL. CDR3 length equals 18 residues. CDR3 sequence: CASSPHPLTGPTPGGYTF. CDR3 coding DNA: TGCGCCAGCAGCCCCCACCCCCTCACAGGACCCACACCGGGGGGCTACACCTTC.

This chain links TRBV29-1 with TRBJ2-3; 8 bases are a match to TRBD1. The CDR3 length is 15 residues. The J segment lost 3 bases and the V segment lost 6 bases, leaving 11 bases of the junction unmatched. Germline V lookup: CDR1 SQVTM, CDR2 ANQGSEA. The CDR3 DNA reads as TGCAGCGTCCGACGGGGCAGGGGGCGTACAGATACGCAGTATTTT. It specifies CSVRRGRGRTDTQYF.

Points on this clone: Its ends do not fully match the called genes, so a read error is possible. The chain has TRBV7-9 and TRBJ2-5; no definite D call. This CDR3 has 15 residues. Germline assignment: CDR1 SEHNR and CDR2 FQNEAQ (reference sequence). CDR3: CASSLPMGNQETQYF. CDR3 bases: TGTGCCAGCAGCCTTCCTATGGGGAACCAGGAGACCCAGTACTTC.

The V gene is TRBV5-1, the J gene TRBJ2-1, with D possibly called TRBD1 or TRBD2 (5 bases each). Germline V gene data show CDR1 as SGHRS and CDR2 as YFSETQ. The V end lost 3 bases, the J end lost 6 bases, and 13 bases lay between the germline ends. CDR3 length: 14 residues. The CDR3, as DNA: TGCGCCAGCAGCTCCGGGGCGCACGGCAATGAGCAGTTCTTC. Translation: CASSSGAHGNEQFF. Based on the CDR3 plus reference TRBV5-1 and TRBJ2-1, the full variable domain is KAGVTQTPRYLIKTRGQQVTLSCSPISGHRSVSWYQQTPGQGLQFLFEYFSETQRNKGNFPGRFSGRQFSNSRSEMNVSTLELGDSALYLCASSSGAHGNEQFFGPGTRLTVL.

This clone was picked up a small number of times. In DNA, the CDR3 is TGCGCCAGCAGCCAGTTGGGACATAATCCGAATTCACCCCTCCACTTT. It translates to CASSQLGHNPNSPLHF. The chain couples TRBV4-1 to TRBJ1-6; a weak D match, TRBD1 (6 bases). CDR3 length: 16 amino acids. The germline V and J ends were trimmed by 3 bases and 7 bases, with 16 bases remaining between them. The V gene's germline CDR1 is MGHRA and CDR2 YSYEKL.

CDR3 sequence (DNA): TGCGCCAGCAGCTTTACAGGGGCCGGTGAAAAACTGTTTTTT. Amino acid sequence: CASSFTGAGEKLFF. The chain uses TRBV5-1 and TRBJ1-4; the match to TRBD1 covers 7 bases. CDR3 size: 14 residues. Germline CDR1 is SGHRS and CDR2 is YFSETQ. The V and J ends lost 2 bases and 7 bases, in that order; junction bases with no gene match: 5.

The chain links TRBV12-5 to TRBJ1-4; D is unclear. Germline lookup yields CDR1 LGHNT and CDR2 FRNRAP. The CDR3 covers 15 residues. Trimming took 4 bases from V and 8 from J, leaving 17 bases between them. CDR3 bases: TGTGCTAGTGGTTCCCCCCAGGCGGGAAGGGAAAAACTGTTTTTT. This codes for CASGSPQAGREKLFF. Filled out from reference TRBV12-5 and TRBJ1-4, the complete variable domain reads DARVTQTPRHKVTEMGQEVTMRCQPILGHNTVFWYRQTMMQGLELLAYFRNRAPLDDSGMPKDRFSAEMPDATLATLKIQPSEPRDSAVYFCASGSPQAGREKLFFGSGTQLSVL.

V and J are TRBV2 and TRBJ1-1; 7 bases are a match to TRBD1. With V trimmed by 3 bases and J by 0 bases, 10 bases remained unmatched. Germline CDR1 SNHLY, CDR2 FYNNEI. CDR3 length: 17 amino acids. CDR3 DNA sequence: TGTGCCAGCAGTGATTATGCAGGGGGAATTATGAACACTGAAGCTTTCTTT. The encoded protein is CASSDYAGGIMNTEAFF. The entire variable domain, with the rest obtained from reference TRBV2 and TRBJ1-1, is as follows: EPEVTQTPSHQVTQMGQEVILRCVPISNHLYFYWYRQILGQKVEFLVSFYNNEISEKSEIFDDQFSVERPDGSNFTLKIRSTKLEDSAMYFCASSDYAGGIMNTEAFFGQGTRLTVV.

The V call is TRBV6-5, the J call TRBJ1-1; 7 positions match TRBD1. Per germline, CDR1 MNHEY and CDR2 SVGAGI. The V and J ends lost 0 bases and 7 bases, in that order; junction bases with no gene match: 8. This CDR3 is built from 15 residues. The CDR3 sequence: CASSYSNRGRGEAFF. The CDR3 DNA is TGTGCCAGCAGTTACTCGAACAGGGGACGAGGTGAAGCTTTCTTT.